This TCR beta chain was sequenced during a study of T cell responses to AZD1222 COVID-19 vaccine. Sequenced by immunoSEQ multiplex PCR; TCRdb stores in-frame clones only, minus some. The sample includes about 140,000 clones, about 92% of them seen just once. About this clone itself: Antigen unknown.

Recipients boosted at about 4 weeks or about 12 weeks are pooled. Looked up from germline, CDR1 is SGHTA and CDR2 is FQGNSA. The CDR3 is 16 residues long. V was clipped by 5 bases and J by 0 bases, with 15 bases between them. Study-level findings and limits: The study identified only five to seven AZD1222 recipients as seropositive at baseline. Spike was spanned by vaccine-associated CD4 TCRs, which were dominant at 160-218 and 743-854. It should be noted that donors were predominantly white British and more often female, and clonal diversity was possibly underestimated.

The chain combines TRBV7-2 with TRBJ2-3; D is uncertain. The sequencing here drew on peripheral blood, taken 28 days after the second AZD1222 dose. This TCR derives from an adult who received the AZD1222 COVID-19 vaccine. The CDR3 DNA reads as TGTGCCAGCAGCATCGGTTTGAATCCTAGCACAGATACGCAGTATTTT. Protein: CASSIGLNPSTDTQYF.